This entry lists 8 T cell receptor beta chains sequenced from one sample in a study of T cell responses to AZD1222 COVID-19 vaccine. TCRdb keeps only in-frame clones here, not all; method: immunoSEQ multiplex PCR. The sample has approximately 98,000 clones; about nine tenths are singletons. Here the sequenced sample was peripheral blood, taken on day 0 of MenACWY control vaccination. Every receptor here comes from an adult in good health.

The chain carries TRBV27 and TRBJ1-1; 8 bases map to TRBD1. Germline CDR1 MNHEY, CDR2 SMNVEV (reference sequence). This CDR3 region has 16 residues. V dropped 6 bases and J dropped 6; count of bases not matched to a gene: 15. CDR3 sequence (DNA): TGTGCCAGCAGCCCTTCGACAGGGGAGGTTATGGCTGAAGCTTTCTTT. It encodes CASSPSTGEVMAEAFF.

The rearrangement joins TRBV6-1 to TRBJ2-4; no clear D gene. This CDR3 contains 16 residues. Trimming stripped 1 base from V and 0 bases from J, with 10 bases between. Looked up from germline, CDR1 is MNHNS and CDR2 is SASEGT. The CDR3 bases are TGTGCCAGCAGTGAAGGTCGATCGCTAGCCAAAAACATTCAGTACTTC. It translates to CASSEGRSLAKNIQYF.

This chain links TRBV18 with TRBJ1-1; D remains ambiguous. V was shortened by 1 base and J by 1 base, with 10 bases between the two germline ends. Germline V gene sequence: CDR1 KGHSH, CDR2 LQKENI. The CDR3 has 15 residues. CDR3 in DNA: TGTGCCAGCTCACCACGAAGGAATCCGAACACTGAAGCTTTCTTT. As protein: CASSPRRNPNTEAFF.

This clone was counted at least ten times. V usage is TRBV4-1 and J usage is TRBJ1-3; 9 bases align to TRBD1. The germline CDR1 and CDR2 sequences are MGHRA and YSYEKL. This CDR3 has 15 amino acids. The trim removed 1 base at V and 2 bases at J, leaving 0 bases unmatched. This CDR3 reads CASSQGTGAGNTIYF. The CDR3 bases are TGCGCCAGCAGCCAAGGGACAGGGGCTGGAAACACCATATATTTT.

The chain couples TRBV2 to TRBJ1-6; perhaps TRBD1 as D (6 bases). CDR3 length equals 15 residues. Trimming took 3 bases from V and 5 from J, leaving 11 bases between them. Germline V gives CDR1 SNHLY, CDR2 FYNNEI. The CDR3 nucleotides are TGTGCCAGCAGTGATGGACAGCGAGATAATTCACCCCTCCACTTT. It is translated as CASSDGQRDNSPLHF. Filled out from reference TRBV2 and TRBJ1-6, the complete variable domain reads EPEVTQTPSHQVTQMGQEVILRCVPISNHLYFYWYRQILGQKVEFLVSFYNNEISEKSEIFDDQFSVERPDGSNFTLKIRSTKLEDSAMYFCASSDGQRDNSPLHFGNGTRLTVT.

This chain links TRBV7-2 with TRBJ1-2, with 7 bases matching TRBD1. With V trimmed by 0 bases and J by 8 bases, 9 bases remained unmatched. Germline V gene lookup returns CDR1 SGHTA and CDR2 FQGNSA. CDR3 length equals 15 residues. CDR3 residues: CASSLAYTGDGGYTF. CDR3 coding DNA: TGTGCCAGCAGCTTAGCGTACACAGGGGATGGGGGCTACACCTTC.

The V gene is TRBV10-2, the J gene TRBJ2-3; no reliable D call. Germline assignment: CDR1 WSHSY and CDR2 SAAADI. Trimming cost V 5 bases and J 1 base, with 10 bases left between them. This CDR3 contains 14 residues. CDR3 loop: CASSRLERTDTQYF. DNA of the CDR3: TGCGCCAGCAGTAGACTGGAACGCACAGATACGCAGTATTTT.

The gene calls are TRBV9 and TRBJ2-1; D is undetermined. The V end was cut by 1 base, the J end by 3 bases, with 8 bases between. CDR3 size: 14 residues. Germline V lookup: CDR1 SGDLS, CDR2 YYNGEE. CDR3 in amino acids: CASSVTDIYNEQFF. The CDR3 DNA reads as TGTGCCAGCAGCGTAACAGATATCTACAATGAGCAGTTCTTC.